The present entry profiles one T cell receptor beta chain with its context. The data were produced by immunoSEQ multiplex PCR, yet TCRdb's version contains in-frame clones alone and is incomplete. Altogether 250,000 to 300,000 clones are present, roughly 85% being singletons, with the ten largest covering 4.5% to 5.5%. V was clipped by 0 bases and J by 7 bases; unmatched bases: 15. Germline loops: CDR1 LGHDT, CDR2 YNNKEL (reference sequence). This CDR3 contains 17 residues. These data belong to a study of blood T cell repertoires in COVID-19. Study context: Nucleic acid was either cDNA or gDNA, and it came from T cells, B-cell-depleted T cells, or PBMCs.

This TCR derives from a man between 50 and 59 years old with active or convalescent COVID-19. The sequenced sample consisted of peripheral blood. The chain employs TRBV3-1 (or the pseudogene TRBV3-2) and TRBJ2-7; the match to TRBD2 covers 7 bases. In DNA, the CDR3 is TGTGCCAGCAGCCAAGAGGGCAAGGGAGGGGTTATGGGTGAGCAGTACTTC. Amino acids: CASSQEGKGGVMGEQYF.